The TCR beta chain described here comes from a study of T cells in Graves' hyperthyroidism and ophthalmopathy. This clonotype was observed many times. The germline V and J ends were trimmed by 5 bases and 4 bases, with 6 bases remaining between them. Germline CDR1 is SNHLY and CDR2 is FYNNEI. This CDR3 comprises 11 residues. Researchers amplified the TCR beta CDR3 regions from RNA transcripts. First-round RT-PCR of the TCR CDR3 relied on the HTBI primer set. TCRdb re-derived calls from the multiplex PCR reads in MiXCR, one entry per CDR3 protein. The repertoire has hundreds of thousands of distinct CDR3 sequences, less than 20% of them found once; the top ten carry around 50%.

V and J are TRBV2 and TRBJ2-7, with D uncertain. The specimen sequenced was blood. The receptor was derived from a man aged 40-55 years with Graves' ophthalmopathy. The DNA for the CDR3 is TGTGCCAGCAGTATGGAGTACGAGCAGTACTTC. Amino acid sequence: CASSMEYEQYF.